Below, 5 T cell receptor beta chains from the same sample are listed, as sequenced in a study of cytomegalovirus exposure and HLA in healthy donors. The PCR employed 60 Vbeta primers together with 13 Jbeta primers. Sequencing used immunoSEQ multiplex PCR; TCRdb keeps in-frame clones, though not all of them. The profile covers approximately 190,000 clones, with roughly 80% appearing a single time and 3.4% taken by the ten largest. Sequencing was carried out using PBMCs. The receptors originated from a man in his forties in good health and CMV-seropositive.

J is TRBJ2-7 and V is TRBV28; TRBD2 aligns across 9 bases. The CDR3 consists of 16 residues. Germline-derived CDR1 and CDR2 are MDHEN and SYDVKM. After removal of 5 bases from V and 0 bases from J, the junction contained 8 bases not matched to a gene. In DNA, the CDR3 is TGTGCCAGCAGTATCACTAGCGGGCTTAGCTCCTACGAGCAGTACTTC. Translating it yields CASSITSGLSSYEQYF.

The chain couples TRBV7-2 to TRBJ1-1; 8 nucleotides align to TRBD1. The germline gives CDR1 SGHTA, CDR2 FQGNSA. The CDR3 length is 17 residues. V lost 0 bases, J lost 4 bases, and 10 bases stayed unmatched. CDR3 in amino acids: CASSLAITGGGFTEAFF. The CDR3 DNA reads TGTGCCAGCAGCTTAGCGATCACAGGGGGGGGGTTCACTGAAGCTTTCTTT.

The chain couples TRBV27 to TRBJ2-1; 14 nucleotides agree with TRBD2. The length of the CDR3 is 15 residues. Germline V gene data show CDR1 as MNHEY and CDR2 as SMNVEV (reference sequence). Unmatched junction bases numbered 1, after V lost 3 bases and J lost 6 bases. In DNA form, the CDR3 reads TGTGCCAGCAGTTTCGGGACTAGCGGGGGCAATGAGCAGTTCTTC. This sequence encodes CASSFGTSGGNEQFF.

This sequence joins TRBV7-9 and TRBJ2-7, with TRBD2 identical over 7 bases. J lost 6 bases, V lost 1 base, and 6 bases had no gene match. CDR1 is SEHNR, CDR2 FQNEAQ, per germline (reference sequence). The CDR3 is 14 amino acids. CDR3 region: CASSLGGSSSEQYF. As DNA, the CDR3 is TGTGCCAGCAGCTTAGGCGGGAGTAGTTCCGAGCAGTACTTC.

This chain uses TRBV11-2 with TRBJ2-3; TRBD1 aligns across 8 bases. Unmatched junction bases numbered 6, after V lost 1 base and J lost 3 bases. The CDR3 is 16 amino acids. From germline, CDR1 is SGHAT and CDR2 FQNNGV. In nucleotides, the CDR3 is TGTGCCAGCAGCTTAGTTGTGGACAGGGATACAGATACGCAGTATTTT. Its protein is CASSLVVDRDTDTQYF.